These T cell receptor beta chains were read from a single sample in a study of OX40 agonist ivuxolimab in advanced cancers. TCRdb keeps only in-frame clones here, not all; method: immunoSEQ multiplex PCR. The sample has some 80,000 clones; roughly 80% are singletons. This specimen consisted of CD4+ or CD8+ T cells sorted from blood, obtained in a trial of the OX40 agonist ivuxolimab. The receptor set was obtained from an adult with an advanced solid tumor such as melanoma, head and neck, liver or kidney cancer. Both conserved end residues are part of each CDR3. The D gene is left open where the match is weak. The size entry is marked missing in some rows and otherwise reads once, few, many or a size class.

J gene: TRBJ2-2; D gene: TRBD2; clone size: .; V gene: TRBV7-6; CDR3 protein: CASSALARGDGELFF; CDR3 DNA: TGTGCCAGCAGCGCCCTAGCGCGGGGGGACGGGGAGCTGTTTTTT
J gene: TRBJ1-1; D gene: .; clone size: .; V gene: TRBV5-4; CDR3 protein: CASSLDSINTEAFF; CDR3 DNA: TGTGCCAGCAGCTTGGACAGCATCAACACTGAAGCTTTCTTT
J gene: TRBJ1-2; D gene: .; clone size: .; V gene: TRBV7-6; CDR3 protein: CASSLPPGDRQFHYGYTF; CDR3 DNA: TGTGCCAGCAGCTTACCCCCTGGCGACAGGCAGTTCCACTATGGCTACACCTTC
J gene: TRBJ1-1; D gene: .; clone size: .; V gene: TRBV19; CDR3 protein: CASSIPFFFGTAKGTEAFF; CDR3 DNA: TGTGCCAGTAGTATCCCTTTCTTTTTTGGGACCGCTAAGGGCACTGAAGCTTTCTTT
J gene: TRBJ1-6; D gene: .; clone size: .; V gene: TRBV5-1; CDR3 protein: CASSLKPGLSSYNSPLHF; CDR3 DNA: TGCGCCAGCAGCTTGAAGCCAGGCCTGAGCTCCTATAATTCACCCCTCCACTTT
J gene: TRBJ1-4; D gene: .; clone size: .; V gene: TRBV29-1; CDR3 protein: CSVLSQARSEKLFF; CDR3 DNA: TGCAGCGTCCTTTCTCAGGCTCGAAGTGAAAAACTGTTTTTT
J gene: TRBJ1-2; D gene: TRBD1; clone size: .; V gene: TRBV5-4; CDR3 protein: CASSVDRANYGYTF; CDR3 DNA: TGTGCCAGCAGCGTGGACAGGGCGAACTATGGCTACACCTTC
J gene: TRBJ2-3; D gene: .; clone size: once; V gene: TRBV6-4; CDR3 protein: CASSANSGSTDTQYF; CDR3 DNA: TGTGCCAGCAGTGCAAATTCGGGGTCCACAGATACGCAGTATTTT
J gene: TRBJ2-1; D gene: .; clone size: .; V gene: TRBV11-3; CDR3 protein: CASSATGFEQFF; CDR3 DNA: TGTGCCAGCAGCGCGACAGGATTTGAGCAGTTCTTC
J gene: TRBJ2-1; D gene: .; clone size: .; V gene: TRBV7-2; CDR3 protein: CASSFPGRSSYNEQFF; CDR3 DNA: TGTGCCAGCAGCTTCCCAGGGCGTAGCTCCTACAATGAGCAGTTCTTC
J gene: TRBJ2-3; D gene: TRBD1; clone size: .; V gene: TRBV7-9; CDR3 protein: CASSFLIGGRADTQYF; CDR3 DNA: TGTGCCAGCAGCTTTTTAATAGGGGGCAGAGCAGATACGCAGTATTTT
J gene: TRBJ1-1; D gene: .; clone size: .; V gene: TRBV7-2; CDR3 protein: CASSLGVKAKNTEAFF; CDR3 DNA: TGTGCCAGCAGCCTGGGGGTGAAGGCCAAGAACACTGAAGCTTTCTTT
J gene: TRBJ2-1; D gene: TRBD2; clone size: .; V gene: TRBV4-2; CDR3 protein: CASSQEGSGGLYNEQFF; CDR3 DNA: TGTGCCAGCAGCCAAGAGGGGAGCGGGGGACTCTACAATGAGCAGTTCTTC
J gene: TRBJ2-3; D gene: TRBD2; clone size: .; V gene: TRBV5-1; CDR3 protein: CASSLEGGRADTQYF; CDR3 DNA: TGCGCCAGCAGCTTGGAGGGAGGGAGGGCAGATACGCAGTATTTT
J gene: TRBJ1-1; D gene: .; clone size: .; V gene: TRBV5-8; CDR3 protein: CASSFYSNTEAFF; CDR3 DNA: TGTGCCAGCAGCTTCTACTCGAACACTGAAGCTTTCTTT
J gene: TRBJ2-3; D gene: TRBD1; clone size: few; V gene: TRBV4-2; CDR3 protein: CASSHSQGGTDTQYF; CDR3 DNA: TGTGCCAGCAGCCATAGCCAGGGGGGCACAGATACGCAGTATTTT
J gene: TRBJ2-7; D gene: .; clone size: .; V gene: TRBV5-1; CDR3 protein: CASSLTSMGEQYF; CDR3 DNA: TGCGCCAGCAGCTTAACTAGCATGGGCGAGCAGTACTTC
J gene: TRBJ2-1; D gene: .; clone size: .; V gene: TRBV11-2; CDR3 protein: CASSLRLSQTTEQFF; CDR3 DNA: TGTGCCAGCAGCTTAAGACTGTCCCAAACAACTGAGCAGTTCTTC
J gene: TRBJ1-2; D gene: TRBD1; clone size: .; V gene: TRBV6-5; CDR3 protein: CASRHRDRAYGYTF; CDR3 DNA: TGTGCCAGCAGGCACCGGGACAGAGCCTATGGCTACACCTTC
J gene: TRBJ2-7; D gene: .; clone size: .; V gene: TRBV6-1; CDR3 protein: CASRRDREPSYEQYF; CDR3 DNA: TGTGCCAGCAGGAGGGATCGGGAGCCCTCCTACGAGCAGTACTTC
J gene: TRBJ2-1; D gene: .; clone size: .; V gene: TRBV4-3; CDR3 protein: CASSHNYEQFF; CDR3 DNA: TGCGCCAGCAGCCACAACTATGAGCAGTTCTTC
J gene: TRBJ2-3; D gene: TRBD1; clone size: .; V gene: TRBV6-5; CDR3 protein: CASSYTGADTQYF; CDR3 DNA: TGTGCCAGCAGTTATACAGGGGCAGATACGCAGTATTTT
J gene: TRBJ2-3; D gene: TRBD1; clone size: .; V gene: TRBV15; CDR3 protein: CATSREQGTGRDTQYF; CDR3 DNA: TGTGCCACCAGCAGAGAACAAGGGACAGGGAGAGATACGCAGTATTTT
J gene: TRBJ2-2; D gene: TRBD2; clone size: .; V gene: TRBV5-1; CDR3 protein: CASRRGLASGSGELFF; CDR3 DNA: TGCGCCAGCAGACGCGGACTAGCCTCCGGGTCCGGGGAGCTGTTTTTT
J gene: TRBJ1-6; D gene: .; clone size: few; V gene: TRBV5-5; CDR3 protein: CASSSQVQGGAPLHF; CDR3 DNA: TGTGCCAGCAGCTCCCAAGTGCAGGGAGGTGCACCCCTCCACTTT
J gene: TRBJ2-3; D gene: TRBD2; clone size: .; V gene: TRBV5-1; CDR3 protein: CASLRGAPTDTQYF; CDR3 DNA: TGCGCCAGCTTGCGGGGGGCTCCCACAGATACGCAGTATTTT
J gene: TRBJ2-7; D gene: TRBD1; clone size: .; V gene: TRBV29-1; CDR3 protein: CSVDEPGGLYEQYF; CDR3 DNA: TGCAGCGTTGACGAGCCAGGGGGCCTCTACGAGCAGTACTTC
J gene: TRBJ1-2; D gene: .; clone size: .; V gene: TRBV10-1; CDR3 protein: CASSVDSYDGYTF; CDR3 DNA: TGCGCCAGCAGCGTAGACAGCTATGATGGCTACACCTTC
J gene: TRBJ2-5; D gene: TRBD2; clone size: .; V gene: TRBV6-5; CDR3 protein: CASSYGRGGGQETQYF; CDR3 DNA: TGTGCCAGCAGTTATGGGCGCGGCGGGGGGCAAGAGACCCAGTACTTC
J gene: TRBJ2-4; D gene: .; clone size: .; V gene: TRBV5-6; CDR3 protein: CASEQGTKNIQYF; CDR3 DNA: TGTGCCAGCGAACAAGGGACCAAAAACATTCAGTACTTC
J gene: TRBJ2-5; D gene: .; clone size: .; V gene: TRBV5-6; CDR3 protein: CASSPWAGRETQYF; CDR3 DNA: TGTGCCAGCAGCCCCTGGGCGGGGCGAGAGACCCAGTACTTC
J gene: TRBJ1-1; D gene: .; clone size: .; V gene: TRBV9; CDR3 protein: CASSGQVGDREAFF; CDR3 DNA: TGTGCCAGCAGCGGACAAGTCGGGGACCGTGAAGCTTTCTTT
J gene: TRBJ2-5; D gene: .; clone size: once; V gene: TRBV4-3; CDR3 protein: CASSLTHQETQYF; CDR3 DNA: TGCGCCAGCAGCTTAACGCACCAAGAGACCCAGTACTTC
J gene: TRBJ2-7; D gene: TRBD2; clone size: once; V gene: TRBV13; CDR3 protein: CASSPRTSGRKNEQYF; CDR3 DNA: TGTGCCAGCAGCCCCCGGACTAGCGGGAGGAAAAACGAGCAGTACTTC
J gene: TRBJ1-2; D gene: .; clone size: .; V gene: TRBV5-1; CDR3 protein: CASSPKGGVGYTF; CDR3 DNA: TGCGCCAGCAGCCCCAAGGGGGGTGTTGGCTACACCTTC
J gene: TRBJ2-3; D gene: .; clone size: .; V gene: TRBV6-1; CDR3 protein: CASSERIDTQYF; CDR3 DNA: TGTGCCAGCAGTGAACGGATAGATACGCAGTATTTT
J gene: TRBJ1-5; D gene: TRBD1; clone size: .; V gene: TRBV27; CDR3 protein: CASRRQGAGQPQHF; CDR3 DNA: TGTGCCAGCAGACGACAGGGGGCCGGTCAGCCCCAGCATTTT
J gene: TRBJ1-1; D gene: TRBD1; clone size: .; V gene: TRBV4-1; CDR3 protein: CASSPRRQGENTEAFF; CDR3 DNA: TGCGCCAGCAGCCCTAGAAGACAGGGGGAGAACACTGAAGCTTTCTTT
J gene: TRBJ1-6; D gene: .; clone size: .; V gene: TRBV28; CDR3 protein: CASSPTGTLHF; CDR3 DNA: TGTGCCAGCAGCCCCACGGGGACCCTCCACTTT
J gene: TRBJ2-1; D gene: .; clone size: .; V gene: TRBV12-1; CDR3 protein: CASSHTSDRSYNEQFF; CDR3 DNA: TGTGCCAGCAGCCATACTAGCGACAGATCCTACAATGAGCAGTTCTTC
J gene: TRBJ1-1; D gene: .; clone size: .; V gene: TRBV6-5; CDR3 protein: CASSYSRVTEAFF; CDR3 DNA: TGTGCCAGCAGTTACAGCCGGGTGACTGAAGCTTTCTTT
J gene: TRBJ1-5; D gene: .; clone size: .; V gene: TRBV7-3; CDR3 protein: CASSSTGPQHF; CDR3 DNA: TGTGCCAGCAGCTCCACTGGGCCCCAGCATTTT
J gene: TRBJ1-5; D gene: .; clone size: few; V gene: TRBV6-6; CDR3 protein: CASSYLLAGGNQPQHF; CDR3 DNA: TGTGCCAGCAGTTACTTACTGGCGGGAGGAAATCAGCCCCAGCATTTT
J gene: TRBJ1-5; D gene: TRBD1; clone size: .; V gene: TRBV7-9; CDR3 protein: CASSSGQGNQPQHF; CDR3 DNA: TGTGCCAGCAGCTCCGGACAGGGTAATCAGCCCCAGCATTTT
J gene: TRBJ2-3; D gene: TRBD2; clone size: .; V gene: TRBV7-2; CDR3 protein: CASSLPRGRTDTQYF; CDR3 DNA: TGTGCCAGCAGCCTCCCGCGGGGGAGGACAGATACGCAGTATTTT
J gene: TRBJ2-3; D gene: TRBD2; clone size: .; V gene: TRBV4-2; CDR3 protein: CASSPKRGGGDTQYF; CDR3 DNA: TGTGCCAGCAGCCCAAAGCGGGGGGGTGGGGATACGCAGTATTTT
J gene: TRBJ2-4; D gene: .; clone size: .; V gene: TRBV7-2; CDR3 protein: CASSLSAALAKNIQYF; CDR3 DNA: TGTGCCAGCAGCTTAAGCGCAGCTCTAGCCAAAAACATTCAGTACTTC
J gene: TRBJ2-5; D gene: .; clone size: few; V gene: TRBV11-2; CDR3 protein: CASSPERGVETQYF; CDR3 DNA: TGTGCCAGCAGCCCTGAGCGAGGGGTGGAGACCCAGTACTTC
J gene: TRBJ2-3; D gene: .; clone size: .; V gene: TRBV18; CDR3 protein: CASSPGGLRTDTQYF; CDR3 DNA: TGTGCCAGCTCACCAGGGGGACTCCGCACAGATACGCAGTATTTT
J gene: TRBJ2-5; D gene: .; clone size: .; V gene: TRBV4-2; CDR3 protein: CASSQELGETQYF; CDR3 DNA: TGTGCCAGCAGCCAAGAACTAGGGGAGACCCAGTACTTC